Listed here is a single TCR beta chain. Authors' analysis steps: Nucleated cell counts were estimated from reference gene primer amplification. Generated by immunoSEQ multiplex PCR, the TCRdb table keeps only in-frame clones and is missing some. V, J and clone size derive from that table, while D and trimming were established from the DNA sequence. This sample carries about 250,000 clones, 80% to 90% of them seen once, and the ten largest clones take 2.4%. The CDR3 loop spans 11 amino acids. The germline V gene has CDR1 DFQATT and CDR2 SNEGSKA (reference sequence). Trimming left V 1 base short and J 7 bases short, with 8 bases between. The sample is drawn from a study of blood T cell repertoires in COVID-19. Looking at the study overall: Both acute and convalescent COVID-19 samples were obtained from the United States, Italy and Spain.

The sequence was collected from a young woman who had recovered from COVID-19. Sequenced: PBMCs or T cells enriched from blood (not recorded which). V is TRBV20-1 and J is TRBJ2-7; a possible D gene is TRBD2 (5 bases). The CDR3 is CSARAGWEQYF. DNA for the CDR3: TGCAGTGCTAGAGCGGGGTGGGAGCAGTACTTC.